The 21 T cell receptor beta chains reported below all come from one sample, sequenced in a study of CXCR3-negative and CXCR3-positive naive CD8 T cells. UMI-labeled TRB cDNA libraries were prepared by 5' RACE. Each CDR3 protein gets one entry in TCRdb, which reprocessed the 5' RACE reads and gives no DNA. The repertoire table contains about 43,000 distinct CDR3 sequences. The material sequenced was memory CD8+ T cells from blood. The receptors originated from a human donor in good health. Some clones in this sample may be carry-over from other donors' samples.

The rearrangement uses TRBV9 and TRBJ2-7. The CDR3 covers 14 residues. The germline CDR1 and CDR2 sequences are SGDLS and YYNGEE. Here the CDR3 reads CASSLQGSYYEQYF. The variable domain in full, completed from reference TRBV9 and TRBJ2-7, reads DSGVTQTPKHLITATGQRVTLRCSPRSGDLSVYWYQQSLDQGLQFLIQYYNGEERAKGNILERFSAQQFPDLHSELNLSSLELGDSALYFCASSLQGSYYEQYFGPGTRLTVT.

This sequence joins TRBV7-9 and TRBJ1-2. The CDR3 extends over 12 amino acids. Per germline, CDR1 SEHNR and CDR2 FQNEAQ (reference sequence). The CDR3 protein is CASSQENYGYTF.

V and J are TRBV20-1 and TRBJ1-1. The V gene's germline CDR1 is DFQATT and CDR2 SNEGSKA (reference sequence). The CDR3 consists of 16 residues. The CDR3 loop is CRTGRDLSFMNTEAFF.

This chain connects TRBV4-2 to TRBJ2-5. The CDR3 runs to 15 residues. CDR1 and CDR2 from the germline V gene are LGHNA and YNFKEQ. The CDR3 loop is CASSIFGLGQETQYF.

The chain has TRBV7-7 and TRBJ2-2; the D gene TCRdb calls, TRBD1, cannot be checked with no DNA. Germline values: CDR1 SSHAT, CDR2 FNYEAQ (reference sequence). The CDR3 loop spans 18 amino acids. This chain's CDR3 is CASSRTWGGDPNTGELFF.

The chain employs TRBV6-2 or TRBV6-3 and TRBJ2-7; absent DNA, TCRdb's TRBD1 call cannot be checked. The germline V gene has CDR1 MNHEY and CDR2 SVGEGT. The CDR3 runs to 13 residues. The CDR3 loop reads CASSGRGAYEQYF.

The chain couples TRBV7-9 to TRBJ2-3; TCRdb reports TRBD2, a call that lacks DNA to check it against. The CDR3 contains 13 residues. Germline CDR1 SEHNR, CDR2 FQNEAQ (reference sequence). The CDR3 here is CASSLEGPDTQYF.

The genes are TRBV25-1 and TRBJ2-1; TCRdb's D call of TRBD2 is untestable without DNA. The germline CDR1 and CDR2 sequences are MGHDK and SYGVNS. The CDR3 is made up of 15 amino acids. CDR3 sequence reads: CASSESGGTYNEQFF.

This chain joins TRBV9 and TRBJ2-7. This CDR3 has 15 amino acids. CDR1 SGDLS and CDR2 YYNGEE come from the germline V gene. CDR3 region: CASSVDDVGSGEQYF.

The rearrangement links TRBV20-1 to TRBJ2-1; as DNA is missing, the TRBD1 call by TCRdb cannot be tested. Germline V gives CDR1 DFQATT, CDR2 SNEGSKA (reference sequence). This CDR3 has 15 residues. The CDR3 sequence is CSARQGTGDYNEQFF.

The gene calls are TRBV6-4 and TRBJ2-3. The CDR3 extends over 13 amino acids. CDR1 is MRHNA and CDR2 is SNTAGT in the germline V gene. CDR3 sequence: CASRDGGTDTQYF.

J is TRBJ2-4 and V is TRBV2. The CDR3 consists of 16 residues. The germline CDR1 and CDR2 sequences are SNHLY and FYNNEI. This CDR3 is CASSEAGLLAKNIQYF.

The chain is built from TRBV12-3 or TRBV12-4 and TRBJ1-1; TCRdb designates TRBD1, a call that cannot be tested without DNA. The length of the CDR3 is 14 residues. The CDR3 reads CASSLVGGPTEAFF.

The rearrangement joins TRBV6-2 or TRBV6-3 to TRBJ2-5; the TCRdb D gene call, TRBD1, has no DNA to confirm it. The germline CDR1 and CDR2 sequences are MNHEY and SVGEGT. The CDR3 contains 15 residues. The CDR3 spells CASSPTTGEVETQYF.

This chain connects TRBV6-1 to TRBJ2-7; as DNA is missing, the TRBD2 call by TCRdb cannot be tested. Germline loops: CDR1 MNHNS, CDR2 SASEGT. The CDR3 spans 15 residues. The CDR3 region is CASTLEAGGLSEQYF.

This clonotype shows up as medium-sized by frequency. The V and J genes are TRBV14 and TRBJ2-7; the D call from TCRdb, TRBD1, cannot be confirmed without DNA. Germline CDR1 SGHDN, CDR2 FVKESK. The CDR3 consists of 15 residues. The CDR3 sequence: CASSRERGPSYEQYF. The full variable domain, completed using reference TRBV14 and TRBJ2-7, is EAGVTQFPSHSVIEKGQTVTLRCDPISGHDNLYWYRRVMGKEIKFLLHFVKESKQDESGMPNNRFLAERTGGTYSTLKVQPAELEDSGVYFCASSRERGPSYEQYFGPGTRLTVT.

This chain connects TRBV11-3 to TRBJ2-7; without DNA, the TCRdb call of TRBD2 cannot be checked. CDR3 length: 16 amino acids. Germline CDR1 reads SGHNT; CDR2 reads YENEEA. The CDR3 loop is CASSLDPTTSGYEQYF.

This rearrangement joins TRBV4-3 to TRBJ2-6. This CDR3 region has 16 residues. Germline V gives CDR1 LGHNA, CDR2 YSLEER. The CDR3 protein is CASSQERGSGANVLTF.

The genes are TRBV21-1 and TRBJ1-6. TRBV21-1 is given as a pseudogene. The CDR3 is 16 amino acids. CDR3 region: CASSKANRFYNSPLHF.

The genes are TRBV28 and TRBJ2-7. The CDR3 spans 16 residues. Germline values: CDR1 MDHEN, CDR2 SYDVKM. CDR3 residues: CASSPTLIHRTYEQYF.

The J gene is TRBJ2-3, the V gene TRBV5-1; TCRdb reports TRBD1, a call that lacks DNA to check it against. CDR1 is SGHRS, CDR2 YFSETQ, per germline. The CDR3 runs to 16 residues. CDR3 amino acids: CASSLAKRGNTDTQYF.